This is a list of T cell receptor beta chains from one sample in a study of tumor and adjacent non-tumor tissue in lung cancer. Using its own MiXCR run on the multiplex PCR reads, TCRdb lists one record per CDR3 protein. Of about 110,000 distinct CDR3 sequences in the sample, 75% to 90% were seen once. Sequenced sample: lung tumor tissue. These receptors were obtained from a man aged 65 to 79 with non-small cell lung cancer. Each CDR3 is given with its conserved first and last residue. The D gene is left open where the match is weak. Only part of the rows carry a size: once, few, many, or a class if the clone is expanded.

cdr3_nt | cdr3_aa | j_call | cdr3_length | clone_size | v_call | d_call
TGTGCCAGCAGCTTAGGTCGCACTAATGAGCCCCAGCATTTT | CASSLGRTNEPQHF | TRBJ1-5 | 14 | . | TRBV13 | .
TGTGCCAGCACCTTACTCGTACAAGGAAACATTCAGTACTTC | CASTLLVQGNIQYF | TRBJ2-4 | 14 | . | TRBV12-3/TRBV12-4 | .
TGTGCCAGCATTCTACGGGAGGGACGATCATATGGCTACACCTTC | CASILREGRSYGYTF | TRBJ1-2 | 15 | . | TRBV28 | .
TGCAGTGCTCCGACAGGGGAGAACATTCAGTACTTC | CSAPTGENIQYF | TRBJ2-4 | 12 | few | TRBV20-1 | TRBD1
TGTCCTAGCAGCCTGGACAGTCAGTACGGGGAGCTGTTTTTT | CPSSLDSQYGELFF | TRBJ2-2 | 14 | once | TRBV11-2 | .
TGTGCCAGCGGCTTAGGGGCCTACAATGAGCAGTTCTTC | CASGLGAYNEQFF | TRBJ2-1 | 13 | . | TRBV11-1 | .
TGTGCCAGTAGGAGAGGACTATCCGAGCAGTTCTTC | CASRRGLSEQFF | TRBJ2-1 | 12 | few | TRBV19 | .
TGTGCCAACAGTCTGAATAAAGGAGAGACCCAGTACTTC | CANSLNKGETQYF | TRBJ2-5 | 13 | once | TRBV12-3/TRBV12-4 | .
TGCAGCGTGACTGGGACGGGCAATTCACCACTCTACTTT | CSVTGTGNSPLYF | TRBJ1-6 | 13 | . | TRBV29-1 | .
TGTGCCAGCAAGTTGAAGGGAGGCCGGGACGATCAGTATTTC | CASKLKGGRDDQYF | TRBJ2-7 | 14 | . | TRBV28 | .
TGTAGTGCTAAAAGAGGTAGCTACACCTTC | CSAKRGSYTF | TRBJ1-2 | 10 | . | TRBV20-1 | .
TGTGCCAGCAAGAGTCGAGGGGGCCCATATGGCTACACCTTC | CASKSRGGPYGYTF | TRBJ1-2 | 14 | . | TRBV28 | TRBD1
TGTGCCATCAAGCCCCCCTACACTGAAGCTTTCTTT | CAIKPPYTEAFF | TRBJ1-1 | 12 | . | TRBV11-2 | .
TGTGCCAGCAGTTTAGTCGGCAGGTGCCCCTACGAGCAGTACTTC | CASSLVGRCPYEQYF | TRBJ2-7 | 15 | . | TRBV28 | .
TGCAGCATTAACCCCTATCAATCCTCGGGAGAAGAAGGCTACACCTTC | CSINPYQSSGEEGYTF | TRBJ1-2 | 16 | . | TRBV29-1 | .
TGTGCCAGCAACCCCGATTTTGGTGGGACCGAAGCTTTCTTT | CASNPDFGGTEAFF | TRBJ1-1 | 14 | . | TRBV5-6 | .
TGCGCCAGCAGTGAGCCTCCACTAGTACAGCAGTTCTTC | CASSEPPLVQQFF | TRBJ2-1 | 13 | . | TRBV10-2 | .
TGTGCCAGCAGCTTGGAACACGGACGGAGCTATGGCTACGCCTTC | CASSLEHGRSYGYAF | TRBJ1-2 | 15 | . | TRBV11-3 | .
TGTGCCAGCAGCAGAAGAAGTGGGACAAGTAATGAAAAACTGTTTTTT | CASSRRSGTSNEKLFF | TRBJ1-4 | 16 | . | TRBV11-2 | .
TGTGCCAGCAGAAACAGCGTGACAGGGATGGTTGCCGAAGTTTTCTTT | CASRNSVTGMVAEVFF | TRBJ1-1 | 16 | . | TRBV12-3/TRBV12-4 | TRBD1
TGTGGCAGCGCCTTAGACCAGGGGGGCAGGTACGAGCAGTACTTC | CGSALDQGGRYEQYF | TRBJ2-7 | 15 | once | TRBV11-2 | .
TGCGCCAGCAGCCCTAGCAACCGCGGTGAGCATTTCTTC | CASSPSNRGEHFF | TRBJ2-1 | 13 | . | TRBV6-4 | .
TGTGCCATCAGCCAGTCGGGACGTCCTACGTTT | CAISQSGRPTF | TRBJ2-2 | 11 | many | TRBV10-3 | .
TGTGCCAGCAGTTTTCGGGATATACAGAAAGCCTTCTTT | CASSFRDIQKAFF | TRBJ1-1 | 13 | . | TRBV12-3/TRBV12-4 | .
TGTGCCATCAGTATCGGAAATTTCTACGATCAGTACTTC | CAISIGNFYDQYF | TRBJ2-7 | 13 | . | TRBV10-3 | .
TGTGCTAGCAGCAGAAGTGTGACAAGTAATAAAAAACTGTTTTTT | CASSRSVTSNKKLFF | TRBJ1-4 | 15 | . | TRBV11-2 | .
TGTGCCAGCATTGAATCTAGCGGGGGAACCTTAGATACGCAGTATTTT | CASIESSGGTLDTQYF | TRBJ2-3 | 16 | . | TRBV2 | TRBD2
TGTGCCAGCCGACTCAGCGGGAGGATGGAAAATGAGCAGTTATTC | CASRLSGRMENEQLF | TRBJ2-1 | 15 | . | TRBV28 | TRBD2
TGTGTCGGCAGCTTAACCCCAGGGTCAAATACGCAGTATTTT | CVGSLTPGSNTQYF | TRBJ2-3 | 14 | . | TRBV11-2 | .
TGCAGCGCCTCTACCGGGGACAGAGGCATTCAATACTTC | CSASTGDRGIQYF | TRBJ2-4 | 13 | once | TRBV29-1 | TRBD1
TGTGCTAATGGCCGCGCTGACAGGAGTGGCTACACCTTC | CANGRADRSGYTF | TRBJ1-2 | 13 | few | TRBV12-5 | .
TGTACCAGCACTTTAACTAGCGGAGGTCTGGTCGAGACCCAGTACTTC | CTSTLTSGGLVETQYF | TRBJ2-5 | 16 | . | TRBV12-3/TRBV12-4 | TRBD2
TGTGCCATCAGCTTAGAAGGTGGAACGTCTAATGAAAAACTGGTTTTT | CAISLEGGTSNEKLVF | TRBJ1-4 | 16 | . | TRBV11-3 | .
TGTAGTGCTAGAGGTGCTGGGGGGCTAGCAGATACGCAGTATTTT | CSARGAGGLADTQYF | TRBJ2-3 | 15 | . | TRBV20-1 | .
TGTGCCAGCCGTGGACAGGCGAAATCACCTCTCCACTTT | CASRGQAKSPLHF | TRBJ1-6 | 13 | . | TRBV6-1 | TRBD1
TGTGCCAGCAGTTCGTGGGACAAGGGTAGCACAGATACGCAGTATTTC | CASSSWDKGSTDTQYF | TRBJ2-3 | 16 | . | TRBV28 | .
TGTGCCAGAAGTTACCCAGGTGCTCGTAACTATGGTTACACCTTC | CARSYPGARNYGYTF | TRBJ1-2 | 15 | . | TRBV6-5 | .
TGTGTCAGCAGGAATACTGCCGGGACTCGGGGGAACGAGCAGTACTTC | CVSRNTAGTRGNEQYF | TRBJ2-7 | 16 | . | TRBV6-2/TRBV6-3 | .
TGTGTCAGCAGCTTGTCAACAGTGAACACCGGGGAGCTGTTTTTT | CVSSLSTVNTGELFF | TRBJ2-2 | 15 | few | TRBV7-8 | .
TGTGCCACCAGTTCTCGGGACACACAGAAGGCTTTCTTT | CATSSRDTQKAFF | TRBJ1-1 | 13 | . | TRBV12-3/TRBV12-4 | .
TGTGCCAGCATGCGACTAGCCGGCGGGACAAGCTCCTACGAGCAGTACTTC | CASMRLAGGTSSYEQYF | TRBJ2-7 | 17 | medium-sized | TRBV6-5 | .
TGTGTCAGAAGTCGAGTAGCGGGGGGGTACAATGAGCAGTTCTTC | CVRSRVAGGYNEQFF | TRBJ2-1 | 15 | . | TRBV11-3 | TRBD2